These T cell receptor beta chains were read from a single sample in a study of human T cells and chemical hapten exposure. TCRdb redid the calling of the RACE reads with MiXCR, one entry per CDR3 protein. In the table there are about 380,000 distinct CDR3 sequences, 4.8% of which are singletons. The sample was whole blood, taken in connection with sensitization to the hapten diphenylcyclopropenone (DPC). These receptors came from a woman aged 45-65 years with alopecia areata. Some clones in this sample may be carry-over from other donors' samples. Each CDR3 is given with its conserved first and last residue. The D gene is left open where the match is weak. Rows may omit the clone size; those that give it use once, few, many or a size class.

cdr3_nt: TGTGCCATCAGCCGGGACTCCCAAAGCACCGGGGAGCTGTTTTTT
cdr3_aa: CAISRDSQSTGELFF
d_call: NA
j_call: TRBJ2-2
clone_size: many
v_call: TRBV10-3

cdr3_nt: TGTGCCAGCAGCTTAGCGCCCGGGAGCTCCTACGAGCAGTACTTC
cdr3_aa: CASSLAPGSSYEQYF
d_call: NA
j_call: TRBJ2-7
clone_size: many
v_call: TRBV7-2

cdr3_nt: TGCAGTGCTAGATTAACGAACACTGAAGCTTTCTTT
cdr3_aa: CSARLTNTEAFF
d_call: NA
j_call: TRBJ1-1
clone_size: many
v_call: TRBV20-1

cdr3_nt: TGTGCCAGCAGCCCGCCCCGGGGGGATCCCACTGAAGCTTTCTTT
cdr3_aa: CASSPPRGDPTEAFF
d_call: NA
j_call: TRBJ1-1
clone_size: few
v_call: TRBV4-2

cdr3_nt: TGTGCCAGCAGCTTAGGTGCACAGACAGATACGCAGTATTTT
cdr3_aa: CASSLGAQTDTQYF
d_call: NA
j_call: TRBJ2-3
clone_size: many
v_call: TRBV7-2

cdr3_nt: TGTGCCAGCAGCCCCCTAGCGGGGGCATCTAGCACAGATACGCAGTATTTT
cdr3_aa: CASSPLAGASSTDTQYF
d_call: TRBD2
j_call: TRBJ2-3
clone_size: NA
v_call: TRBV6-6

cdr3_nt: TGTGCCAGCAGTTACTCCGGGCCTTCCGACGGGGAGCTGTTTTTT
cdr3_aa: CASSYSGPSDGELFF
d_call: NA
j_call: TRBJ2-2
clone_size: many
v_call: TRBV6-6

cdr3_nt: TGTGCCAGCAGTTACCTCGGACAGGGAAGCTCCTACGAGCAGTACTTC
cdr3_aa: CASSYLGQGSSYEQYF
d_call: TRBD1
j_call: TRBJ2-7
clone_size: many
v_call: TRBV6-2/TRBV6-3

cdr3_nt: TGTGCCAGCAGCCTTTGGGGGAACTACGAGCAGTACTTC
cdr3_aa: CASSLWGNYEQYF
d_call: NA
j_call: TRBJ2-7
clone_size: many
v_call: TRBV28

cdr3_nt: TGTGCCAGCAGTTCTACGGACGGTTCTAGCAATCAGCCCCAGCATTTT
cdr3_aa: CASSSTDGSSNQPQHF
d_call: NA
j_call: TRBJ1-5
clone_size: many
v_call: TRBV27

cdr3_nt: TGTGCCAGCAGTCAGACTAGCGGGGCCACAGATACGCAGTATTTT
cdr3_aa: CASSQTSGATDTQYF
d_call: TRBD2
j_call: TRBJ2-3
clone_size: many
v_call: TRBV12-3/TRBV12-4

cdr3_nt: TGTGCCAGCGCTGGGACAGGGGAGTACGAGCAGTACTTC
cdr3_aa: CASAGTGEYEQYF
d_call: TRBD1
j_call: TRBJ2-7
clone_size: many
v_call: TRBV18

cdr3_nt: TGTGCCAGCAGCCCGCGATCTTTCGGACAGACGTACGAGCAGTACTTC
cdr3_aa: CASSPRSFGQTYEQYF
d_call: NA
j_call: TRBJ2-7
clone_size: few
v_call: TRBV7-8

cdr3_nt: TGTGCCACCACCGCAGGGACTGAGCAGTATTTT
cdr3_aa: CATTAGTEQYF
d_call: NA
j_call: TRBJ2-3
clone_size: many
v_call: TRBV27

cdr3_nt: TGTGCCAGCAATCCGAGGGGCTTGAACACTGAAGCTTTCTTT
cdr3_aa: CASNPRGLNTEAFF
d_call: NA
j_call: TRBJ1-1
clone_size: many
v_call: TRBV2

cdr3_nt: TGTGCCAGCAGCTTCTTGGGGACAGAGCGACATACGCAGTATTTT
cdr3_aa: CASSFLGTERHTQYF
d_call: TRBD1
j_call: TRBJ2-3
clone_size: many
v_call: TRBV5-6

cdr3_nt: TGCACCAGCAGCCCCCACAGGGACCGCGGGACAGGGGGCAACACCGGGGAGCTGTTTTTT
cdr3_aa: CTSSPHRDRGTGGNTGELFF
d_call: NA
j_call: TRBJ2-2
clone_size: NA
v_call: TRBV1

cdr3_nt: TGCAGCGCCAAGGGAGCGTCAGCGAGCACTGAAGCTTTCTTT
cdr3_aa: CSAKGASASTEAFF
d_call: NA
j_call: TRBJ1-1
clone_size: many
v_call: TRBV29-1

cdr3_nt: TGTGCCAGCAGCCCGCTAGCGGGAGGCGTCGGTGGTAAGGAGACCCAGTACTTC
cdr3_aa: CASSPLAGGVGGKETQYF
d_call: TRBD2
j_call: TRBJ2-5
clone_size: many
v_call: TRBV3-1

cdr3_nt: TGTGCCATCAGTGAGGAGGGGGCGCGCGGGAATGGCTACACCTTC
cdr3_aa: CAISEEGARGNGYTF
d_call: TRBD1
j_call: TRBJ1-2
clone_size: many
v_call: TRBV10-3

cdr3_nt: TGTGCCAGCAGAGGGGCAGGACGTGACTATGGCTACACCTTC
cdr3_aa: CASRGAGRDYGYTF
d_call: NA
j_call: TRBJ1-2
clone_size: many
v_call: TRBV6-2/TRBV6-3

cdr3_nt: TGCGCCAGCAGCCAACATAGCGGGGGGGCCAACGAGCAGTACTTC
cdr3_aa: CASSQHSGGANEQYF
d_call: TRBD2
j_call: TRBJ2-7
clone_size: many
v_call: TRBV4-1

cdr3_nt: TGTGCCAGCAGCTTAGCCGGACTAGCTGTGGCTGCAGATACGCAGTATTTT
cdr3_aa: CASSLAGLAVAADTQYF
d_call: TRBD2
j_call: TRBJ2-3
clone_size: many
v_call: TRBV7-6

cdr3_nt: TGTGCCAGTAGTGCTGGGACACCTCCTGTGAGTGGCTACACCTTC
cdr3_aa: CASSAGTPPVSGYTF
d_call: NA
j_call: TRBJ1-2
clone_size: few
v_call: TRBV19

cdr3_nt: TGTGCCAGCAGTTCGGGGTCCCTTATGGGGGAGCAGTACTTC
cdr3_aa: CASSSGSLMGEQYF
d_call: NA
j_call: TRBJ2-7
clone_size: NA
v_call: TRBV12-3/TRBV12-4

cdr3_nt: TGCAGTGCTAGAGGCTCGACAGGGTTGCACGAGCAGTACTTC
cdr3_aa: CSARGSTGLHEQYF
d_call: TRBD1
j_call: TRBJ2-7
clone_size: NA
v_call: TRBV20-1

cdr3_nt: TGCAGTGCTAGAGGGGGGACGGGGAGCAATCAGCCCCAGCATTTT
cdr3_aa: CSARGGTGSNQPQHF
d_call: NA
j_call: TRBJ1-5
clone_size: many
v_call: TRBV20-1

cdr3_nt: TGTGCCAGCCGGGGAGCGGCCTACGAGCAGTACTTC
cdr3_aa: CASRGAAYEQYF
d_call: NA
j_call: TRBJ2-7
clone_size: many
v_call: TRBV7-2

cdr3_nt: TGTGCCAGCAGTTACCTTCAGGGTGACGAGCAGTACTTC
cdr3_aa: CASSYLQGDEQYF
d_call: NA
j_call: TRBJ2-7
clone_size: NA
v_call: TRBV6-5

cdr3_nt: TGTGCCAGCAGTGGTCGAACGCCGACATTAAACTATGGCTACACCTTC
cdr3_aa: CASSGRTPTLNYGYTF
d_call: NA
j_call: TRBJ1-2
clone_size: few
v_call: TRBV6-1

cdr3_nt: TGTGCCAGCAGTTCCTCCTGGACGCATGTTGGTTTAGCCAAAAACATTCAGTACTTC
cdr3_aa: CASSSSWTHVGLAKNIQYF
d_call: NA
j_call: TRBJ2-4
clone_size: many
v_call: TRBV28

cdr3_nt: TGCGCCAGCAGCCAGGTGGGAGGGGGGGCCAACACGCAGTATTTT
cdr3_aa: CASSQVGGGANTQYF
d_call: NA
j_call: TRBJ2-3
clone_size: many
v_call: TRBV4-1

cdr3_nt: TGTGCCAGCGAGGGGACAGGGGCCTCCTACGAGCAGTACTTC
cdr3_aa: CASEGTGASYEQYF
d_call: TRBD1
j_call: TRBJ2-7
clone_size: many
v_call: TRBV7-9

cdr3_nt: TGTGCCACCAGTGCGGGAGAGGCGGAGGCTTTCTTT
cdr3_aa: CATSAGEAEAFF
d_call: NA
j_call: TRBJ1-1
clone_size: many
v_call: TRBV24-1

cdr3_nt: TGTGCCACCAAATTCTCCTATAATTCACCCCTCCACTTT
cdr3_aa: CATKFSYNSPLHF
d_call: NA
j_call: TRBJ1-6
clone_size: many
v_call: TRBV9

cdr3_nt: TGTGCCAGCAGCGGACGGAACCCTGGAAACACCATATATTTT
cdr3_aa: CASSGRNPGNTIYF
d_call: NA
j_call: TRBJ1-3
clone_size: NA
v_call: TRBV6-6

cdr3_nt: TGTGCCAGCAGTCTGGCAGGGGGGGCGGGTCGGAGCAATCAGCCCCAGCATTTT
cdr3_aa: CASSLAGGAGRSNQPQHF
d_call: TRBD1
j_call: TRBJ1-5
clone_size: many
v_call: TRBV6-6

cdr3_nt: TGCAGTGCTAGAGCGGACATTCTGTCCGGGTACGAGCAGTACTTC
cdr3_aa: CSARADILSGYEQYF
d_call: NA
j_call: TRBJ2-7
clone_size: many
v_call: TRBV20-1

cdr3_nt: TGTGCCAGCAGCTTAGGAGGAACCAGGACAGGGGGCTACGTGACCCAGTACTTC
cdr3_aa: CASSLGGTRTGGYVTQYF
d_call: TRBD1
j_call: TRBJ2-5
clone_size: many
v_call: TRBV7-2

cdr3_nt: TGCAGCGTTGACCCAACGGGATCAAGGACAGATACGCAGTATTTT
cdr3_aa: CSVDPTGSRTDTQYF
d_call: NA
j_call: TRBJ2-3
clone_size: NA
v_call: TRBV29-1

cdr3_nt: TGTGCCAGCAGTCCCCTCTTCGAAAAACTGTTTTTT
cdr3_aa: CASSPLFEKLFF
d_call: NA
j_call: TRBJ1-4
clone_size: many
v_call: TRBV28

cdr3_nt: TGTGCCAGCAGCGGACAGGGGTCCGGGGAGCTGTTTTTT
cdr3_aa: CASSGQGSGELFF
d_call: TRBD1
j_call: TRBJ2-2
clone_size: many
v_call: TRBV2

cdr3_nt: TGCAGTGCTAGTGCTATACCCGGGGACCTAGCGGCAGATACGCAGTATTTT
cdr3_aa: CSASAIPGDLAADTQYF
d_call: TRBD2
j_call: TRBJ2-3
clone_size: many
v_call: TRBV20-1

cdr3_nt: TGTGCCAGCAGCCTCCAGTGGGAGAACACTGAAGCTTTCTTT
cdr3_aa: CASSLQWENTEAFF
d_call: NA
j_call: TRBJ1-1
clone_size: few
v_call: TRBV6-2/TRBV6-3

cdr3_nt: TGTGCCAGCAGTGCCACACCCGGGGCCACCTACGAGCAGTACTTC
cdr3_aa: CASSATPGATYEQYF
d_call: NA
j_call: TRBJ2-7
clone_size: many
v_call: TRBV6-5

cdr3_nt: TGTGCCAGCAGGGGGGACAGGGGCCCTCGGGGTACGCAGTATTTT
cdr3_aa: CASRGDRGPRGTQYF
d_call: TRBD1
j_call: TRBJ2-3
clone_size: many
v_call: TRBV6-5

cdr3_nt: TGTGCCAGCAGTTTATTTCAGGGGGGAGATACGCAGTATTTT
cdr3_aa: CASSLFQGGDTQYF
d_call: NA
j_call: TRBJ2-3
clone_size: NA
v_call: TRBV27

cdr3_nt: TGTGCCAGCTCACCAGGAGGGGACCAAGAGACCCAGTACTTC
cdr3_aa: CASSPGGDQETQYF
d_call: NA
j_call: TRBJ2-5
clone_size: many
v_call: TRBV18

cdr3_nt: TGCAGTGCTAGAGAGCTAGCGGGAGGAACTTACAATGAGCAGTTCTTC
cdr3_aa: CSARELAGGTYNEQFF
d_call: TRBD2
j_call: TRBJ2-1
clone_size: NA
v_call: TRBV20-1

cdr3_nt: TGTGCCTCCGCTGGGACAGATTCTAATGAAAAACTGTTTTTT
cdr3_aa: CASAGTDSNEKLFF
d_call: TRBD1
j_call: TRBJ1-4
clone_size: few
v_call: TRBV10-3

cdr3_nt: TGTGCCAGCAGTGAGCAGGGGGCATGGCAGCCCCAGCATTTT
cdr3_aa: CASSEQGAWQPQHF
d_call: TRBD1
j_call: TRBJ1-5
clone_size: many
v_call: TRBV25-1

cdr3_nt: TGTGCCAGCAGTTACGTACTCAACAATGAGCAGTTCTTC
cdr3_aa: CASSYVLNNEQFF
d_call: NA
j_call: TRBJ2-1
clone_size: many
v_call: TRBV6-2/TRBV6-3

cdr3_nt: TGTGCCAGCAGTCGAGGGACACCGAGCTCCTACGAGCAGTACTTC
cdr3_aa: CASSRGTPSSYEQYF
d_call: NA
j_call: TRBJ2-7
clone_size: many
v_call: TRBV11-3

cdr3_nt: TGTGCCAGCAGCCAAGTCCTAGCGGGGCGCCAAGAGACCCAGTACTTC
cdr3_aa: CASSQVLAGRQETQYF
d_call: TRBD2
j_call: TRBJ2-5
clone_size: many
v_call: TRBV4-2

cdr3_nt: TGTGCCAGCAGTTACTCGGCCAGGGGGCAGGAGGGAGCCAAAAACATTCAGTACTTC
cdr3_aa: CASSYSARGQEGAKNIQYF
d_call: TRBD1
j_call: TRBJ2-4
clone_size: NA
v_call: TRBV6-5

cdr3_nt: TGTGCCAGCAGCCAAGATGCAGGGAGGGGAGCTTTCTTT
cdr3_aa: CASSQDAGRGAFF
d_call: NA
j_call: TRBJ1-1
clone_size: many
v_call: TRBV4-2

cdr3_nt: TGTGCCAGCAGCAGGTGGCAGCAAGAGACCCAGTACTTC
cdr3_aa: CASSRWQQETQYF
d_call: NA
j_call: TRBJ2-5
clone_size: many
v_call: TRBV21-1

cdr3_nt: TGTGCCAGCAGCCGGCAGAATGAGCAGTTCTTC
cdr3_aa: CASSRQNEQFF
d_call: NA
j_call: TRBJ2-1
clone_size: many
v_call: TRBV11-2

cdr3_nt: TGCGCCAGCAGCATTGGTGTGGTGAACACTGAAGCTTTCTTT
cdr3_aa: CASSIGVVNTEAFF
d_call: NA
j_call: TRBJ1-1
clone_size: many
v_call: TRBV5-1

cdr3_nt: TGCGCCAGCAGCTTGGCCAGTGGTCTTAGCGGTCGCACAGATACGCAGTATTTT
cdr3_aa: CASSLASGLSGRTDTQYF
d_call: NA
j_call: TRBJ2-3
clone_size: few
v_call: TRBV5-1